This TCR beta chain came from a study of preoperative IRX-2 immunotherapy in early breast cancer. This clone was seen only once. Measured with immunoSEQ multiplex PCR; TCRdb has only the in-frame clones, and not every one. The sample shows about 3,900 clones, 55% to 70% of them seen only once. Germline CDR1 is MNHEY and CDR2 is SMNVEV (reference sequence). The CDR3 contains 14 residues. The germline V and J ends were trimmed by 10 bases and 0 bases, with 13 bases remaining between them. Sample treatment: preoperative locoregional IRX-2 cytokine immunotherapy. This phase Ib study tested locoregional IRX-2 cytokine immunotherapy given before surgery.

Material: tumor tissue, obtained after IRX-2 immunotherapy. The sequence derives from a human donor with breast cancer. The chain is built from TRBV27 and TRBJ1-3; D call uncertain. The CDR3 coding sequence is TGTGCCACCCGGAGGGCTGGCTCTGGAAACACCATATATTTT. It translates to CATRRAGSGNTIYF.